This TCR beta chain was obtained from a study of CD8 T cells in Susac syndrome. When the RNA was reverse transcribed, random hexamers were used with an input of roughly 0.45 to 1 ug. The immunoSEQ assay covered 54 Vbeta and 13 Jbeta segments for CDR3. Each CDR3 protein is one row after TCRdb ran MiXCR on the immunoSEQ multiplex PCR reads. The sample records under 200,000 distinct CDR3 sequences, under 95% being singletons. Sequencing was carried out using CD4+ T cells from PBMCs. The clonotype was recovered from a human donor with Susac syndrome.

The CDR3 sequence is CASSEQGAVSGANVLTF. The CDR3 nucleotides are TGCGCCAGCAGTGAACAGGGGGCAGTGTCCGGGGCCAACGTCCTGACTTTC. The chain links TRBV10-2 to TRBJ2-6; 9 nucleotides match TRBD1. This CDR3 has 17 amino acids. V was pared by 3 bases and J by 4 bases, with 7 bases of the junction left unmatched. Germline CDR1 WSHSY, CDR2 SAAADI.